A single sample gave rise to the 16 T cell receptor beta chains below, sequenced in a study of shared clonotypes between healthy human individuals. Assay: immunoSEQ multiplex PCR; the TCRdb copy retains only in-frame clones and omits some. The sample includes about 1.5 million clones, around 98% of them seen just once. The sample was naive CD4+ T cells sorted from blood. Subset: CD45RA+ positively selected. Source of these receptors: a young man in good health.

This clone was counted a single time. The chain joins TRBV5-1 to TRBJ2-1; no firm D call. V was pared by 5 bases and J by 16 bases, with 22 bases between. Germline V gene lookup returns CDR1 SGHRS and CDR2 YFSETQ. The CDR3 runs to 13 residues. The CDR3 loop reads CASRSAAFDPKFF. In nucleotides, the CDR3 is TGCGCCAGCAGGAGTGCTGCGTTTGACCCTAAATTCTTC.

With respect to this clone: This sample also contains other DNA sequences that code for the same CDR3. The chain recombines TRBV19 with TRBJ1-5; D is unresolved. Germline CDR1 LNHDA, CDR2 SQIVND (reference sequence). The CDR3 is made up of 13 amino acids. Trimming pared 0 bases from V and 6 bases from J, leaving 6 bases between. In nucleotides, the CDR3 is TGTGCCAGTAGTATAGACCGGGTTCAGCCCCAGCATTTT. As protein: CASSIDRVQPQHF.

V and J are TRBV6-1 and TRBJ1-5; possible D gene TRBD1, 5 bases. Looked up from germline, CDR1 is MNHNS and CDR2 is SASEGT. The CDR3 totals 15 residues. The V end was cut by 6 bases, the J end by 1 base, with 13 bases between. CDR3 DNA: TGTGCCAGCAGCCTCGGGGGGACGAGCAATCAGCCCCAGCATTTT. This encodes CASSLGGTSNQPQHF.

This chain links TRBV11-2 with TRBJ2-5, with a possible D match to TRBD1 (6 bases). CDR1 is SGHAT, CDR2 FQNNGV, per germline. V lost 5 bases to trimming and J lost 5 bases, with 21 bases between them. The CDR3 spans 16 residues. The CDR3 reads CASSPLTQGTRETQYF. The CDR3 DNA sequence: TGTGCCAGCAGCCCACTGACACAGGGTACGCGGGAGACCCAGTACTTC.

This chain links TRBV29-1 with TRBJ2-1, with 7 bases lining up with TRBD1. The germline CDR1 and CDR2 sequences are SQVTM and ANQGSEA. The CDR3 sequence is 14 residues long. V dropped 6 bases and J dropped 0; count of bases not matched to a gene: 5. CDR3 bases: TGCAGCGTCCAGGGACAGCTCTCCTACAATGAGCAGTTCTTC. This translates into CSVQGQLSYNEQFF.

The chain recombines TRBV5-1 with TRBJ2-1, with D perhaps TRBD2 (6 bases). V was clipped by 2 bases and J by 8 bases, with 17 bases between them. The CDR3 covers 15 residues. Germline assignment: CDR1 SGHRS and CDR2 YFSETQ. The CDR3 region is CASSLYEGGEDEQFF. CDR3 in DNA: TGCGCCAGCAGCTTATATGAGGGAGGTGAGGATGAGCAGTTCTTC. The full variable domain, with the rest looked up from reference TRBV5-1 and TRBJ2-1, is KAGVTQTPRYLIKTRGQQVTLSCSPISGHRSVSWYQQTPGQGLQFLFEYFSETQRNKGNFPGRFSGRQFSNSRSEMNVSTLELGDSALYLCASSLYEGGEDEQFFGPGTRLTVL.

This chain joins TRBV18 and TRBJ1-1; 7 bases fit TRBD1. CDR1 is KGHSH and CDR2 is LQKENI in the germline V gene. The CDR3 is 14 residues long. After removal of 3 bases from V and 12 bases from J, the junction contained 13 bases not matched to a gene. CDR3 DNA: TGTGCCAGCTCACCCAAACCGAAGACAGGGATGACTTTCTTT. This codes for CASSPKPKTGMTFF.

The J gene is TRBJ1-5, the V gene TRBV5-4, with TRBD1 identical over 9 bases. The germline CDR1 and CDR2 sequences are SGHNT and YYREEE (reference sequence). Trimming took 4 bases from V and 1 from J; bases not matched to a gene: 3. The CDR3 is 15 amino acids. DNA for the CDR3: TGTGCCAGCAGCGAAGGACAGGGGAGCAATCAGCCCCAGCATTTT. Translated: CASSEGQGSNQPQHF. The variable domain in full, with the rest retrieved from reference TRBV5-4 and TRBJ1-5, is ETGVTQSPTHLIKTRGQQVTLRCSSQSGHNTVSWYQQALGQGPQFIFQYYREEENGRGNFPPRFSGLQFPNYSSELNVNALELDDSALYLCASSEGQGSNQPQHFGDGTRLSIL.

The table lists this clone with a count of one. V and J are TRBV6-5 and TRBJ1-5; D perhaps matches TRBD1 (5 bases). The CDR3 covers 14 residues. Deletions cut 5 bases from V and 4 bases from J, with 12 bases between. The V gene's germline CDR1 is MNHEY and CDR2 SVGAGI. This chain's CDR3 is CASSRGQGNQPQHF. CDR3 DNA sequence: TGTGCCAGCAGTCGAGGTCAGGGAAATCAGCCCCAGCATTTT.

This clone was observed a single time. The chain combines TRBV4-1 with TRBJ2-6; D is unclear. This CDR3 is built from 16 residues. Per the germline V gene, CDR1 is MGHRA and CDR2 is YSYEKL. The V and J ends lost 3 bases and 1 base respectively, with 10 bases between them. CDR3 in DNA: TGCGCCAGCAGCCAGGCGCTCGGTTCTGGGGCCAACGTCCTGACTTTC. This encodes CASSQALGSGANVLTF.

This clone appeared a single time. The chain joins TRBV7-9 to TRBJ2-5, with D possibly being TRBD2 (7 bases). V was trimmed by 5 bases and J by 3 bases, leaving 16 bases between them. The CDR3 runs to 15 residues. Germline assignment: CDR1 SEHNR and CDR2 FQNEAQ (reference sequence). The CDR3 protein is CASSPRGGVEETQYF. The DNA of the CDR3 is TGTGCCAGCAGCCCAAGGGGGGGAGTCGAAGAGACCCAGTACTTC.

This sequence joins TRBV7-3 and TRBJ1-4; TRBD1 matches at 11 bases. Germline V gene sequence: CDR1 SGHTA, CDR2 FQGTGA. The CDR3 is 17 residues long. V lost 0 bases, J lost 8 bases, and 8 bases stayed unmatched. Here the CDR3 DNA reads TGTGCCAGCAGCTTAACCAGACTCGGACAGGGGGCCGAAAAACTGTTTTTT. Its translation: CASSLTRLGQGAEKLFF. Filled out from reference TRBV7-3 and TRBJ1-4, the complete variable domain reads GAGVSQTPSNKVTEKGKYVELRCDPISGHTALYWYRQSLGQGPEFLIYFQGTGAADDSGLPNDRFFAVRPEGSVSTLKIQRTERGDSAVYLCASSLTRLGQGAEKLFFGSGTQLSVL.

Details on this clone: This may arise from a read error, as a much more abundant clone is one base away. The J gene is TRBJ2-1, the V gene TRBV6-4; 8 bases agree with TRBD2. This CDR3 has 15 amino acids. CDR1 is MRHNA and CDR2 is SNTAGT in the germline V gene. After removal of 0 bases from V and 3 bases from J, the junction contained 1 base not matched to a gene. CDR3 bases: TGTGCCAGCAGTGACTCTAGCGGGAACTACAATGAGCAGTTCTTC. Its translation: CASSDSSGNYNEQFF.

Notes on this clone: The same CDR3 arises from other DNA sequences in this sample as well. The V and J genes are TRBV5-1 and TRBJ2-6; D is undetermined. The CDR3 runs to 15 residues. CDR1 is SGHRS, CDR2 YFSETQ, per germline. Trimming shortened V by 0 bases and J by 0 bases, and 4 bases separated the two germline ends. DNA for the CDR3: TGCGCCAGCAGCTTGGACGGCTCTGGGGCCAACGTCCTGACTTTC. Amino acids: CASSLDGSGANVLTF.

This clone is a singleton in its sample. This chain links TRBV10-3 with TRBJ2-2, with D unclear. Per germline, CDR1 ENHRY and CDR2 SYGVKD. Trimming took 6 bases from V and 9 from J, leaving 11 bases between them. The CDR3 is 12 amino acids. Here the CDR3 reads CAIRQTERELFF. Here the CDR3 DNA reads TGTGCCATCAGGCAGACTGAAAGGGAGCTGTTTTTT.

The rearrangement joins TRBV21-1 to TRBJ2-7; the D call TRBD2 from the table was never checked on the DNA. TRBV21-1 is flagged as a pseudogene. The CDR3 length is 16 residues. CDR3 sequence (DNA): TGTGCCAGCAGCAATTCTCCGGGACTAGGAGCCTACGAGCAGTACTTC. It is translated as CASSNSPGLGAYEQYF.